The source of this TCR beta chain is a study of vaccination and CD4 T cells after COVID-19. As for this clonotype: Its antigen is currently unknown.

Treatment here: roughly 10-day PBMC culture with coronavirus spike peptide pools or control peptides (ViraFEST assay). With the Oncomine TCR Beta short-read assay, DNA from cultured CD4+ T cells was sequenced. TCRdb used MiXCR to reprocess the PCR reads, holding one entry per CDR3 protein. The sample consists of about 26,000 distinct CDR3 sequences, around 66% of them appearing once. The CDR3 has 14 residues. V lost 3 bases and J lost 4; bases outside the gene matches: 7. CDR1 is DFQATT and CDR2 is SNEGSKA in the germline V gene (reference sequence). The specimen sequenced was CD4+ T cells from blood, cultured in vitro. This rearrangement joins TRBV20-1 to TRBJ2-3, with TRBD1 identical over 7 bases. The receptor comes from a human donor who had recovered from COVID-19. The chain's CDR3 is CSASLTGNPDTQYF. The CDR3 region has the DNA TGCAGTGCTAGTTTGACAGGGAACCCAGATACGCAGTATTTT.